This TCR beta chain originates from a study of tumor-infiltrating lymphocytes in primary liver carcinoma. Production of TCR beta cDNA used approximately 0.45 ug total RNA together with a constant-region primer. Amplification in three nested multiplex PCR rounds with slightly modified ARM-PCR gave rise to TCR beta libraries. The first two PCR rounds used TRBV1-TRBV30 primers with a Cbeta primer, roughly 10 cycles each. A single record per CDR3 protein comes from TCRdb applying MiXCR to the multiplex PCR reads. Of 95,000 to 150,000 distinct CDR3 sequences in the sample, 65% were seen once. Trimming removed 1 base at V and 1 base at J, with 15 bases between. The germline gives CDR1 SGHKS, CDR2 YYEKEE (reference sequence). There are 17 residues in the CDR3. Taking about 18-32 mg of unsorted bulk tissue, the authors co-extracted RNA and DNA. Resection treated the patients' primary liver carcinoma. In the case of this clonotype: Because the CDR3 is missing its conserved closing phenylalanine or tryptophan, this is likely a read error.

Sequencing used liver tumor tissue from sampling region 1. Subset meaning: tumor region T1, superior pole. The rearrangement uses TRBV5-5 and TRBJ2-4, with TRBD2 as a possible D gene (5 bases). The TCR comes from a woman aged 55-70 years with primary liver carcinoma and hepatitis B virus infection. The CDR3 DNA reads as TGTGCCAGCAGCTTGACCTCTGGCGGGTGGGCCAAAAACATTCAGTACCTC. It yields the protein CASSLTSGGWAKNIQYL.